This entry features one T cell receptor beta chain sequence. The sample is drawn from a study of blood T cell repertoires in COVID-19. Sequenced by immunoSEQ multiplex PCR; TCRdb stores in-frame clones only, minus some. This table has roughly 81,000 clones, about four fifths appearing once. This CDR3 spans 12 amino acids. Germline V CDR1 and CDR2: MNHEY, SVGAGI. The V and J ends lost 6 bases and 9 bases, in that order; junction bases with no gene match: 7. This sequence joins TRBV6-5 and TRBJ1-1; 7 positions agree with TRBD1. This receptor was identified in a woman in her seventies with acute or convalescent COVID-19. Source material: peripheral blood. The CDR3 loop reads CASRETGTKAFF. CDR3 sequence (DNA): TGTGCCAGCAGGGAGACAGGGACGAAAGCTTTCTTT.